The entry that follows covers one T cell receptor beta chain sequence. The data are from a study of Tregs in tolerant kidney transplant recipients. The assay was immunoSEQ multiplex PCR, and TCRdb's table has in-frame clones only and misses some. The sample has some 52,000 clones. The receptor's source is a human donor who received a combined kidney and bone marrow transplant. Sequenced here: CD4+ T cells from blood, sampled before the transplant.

The sequenced part of the CDR3 DNA is TGTGCCAGCTCACCACTAGGACTTACGAACACCGGGGAG. Its translation is CASSPLGLTNTGE. The complete CDR3 protein is CASSPLGLTNTGELFF. The chain links TRBV18 to TRBJ2-2; D is possibly TRBD2 (5 bases). The sequence runs out 3 residues before the end of the CDR3; the remainder is reconstructed from the germline J gene. The CDR3 is 16 residues long. Trimming removed 1 base from V and 0 bases from J, with 9 bases in between. CDR1 KGHSH and CDR2 LQKENI come from the germline V gene.